This entry features one T cell receptor (beta chain) sequence. The data stem from a study of OX40 agonist ivuxolimab in advanced cancers. At the level of the study: Each patient was given ivuxolimab into a vein every 2 weeks, at 0.01 to 10 mg/kg. Participants, approximately 83% male, averaged 60 years of age, ranging from about 20 to 80.

The table came from immunoSEQ multiplex PCR; TCRdb's copy has only in-frame clones and leaves some out. The top ten hold around 6.8% of the sample, which has over 40,000 clones, about 85% seen once. This CDR3 spans 16 amino acids. Deletions cut 9 bases from V and 7 bases from J, with 25 bases between. Germline CDR1 reads LNHDA; CDR2 reads SQIVND (reference sequence). This sequence originates from an adult with an advanced solid tumor such as melanoma, head and neck, liver or kidney cancer. This sequence joins TRBV19 and TRBJ2-1; D may correspond to TRBD1 or TRBD2 (5 bases each). Sequenced here: CD4+ or CD8+ T cells sorted from blood, sampled in a trial of the OX40 agonist ivuxolimab. The CDR3 reads CARGPPGRRRRNEQFF. The CDR3 DNA sequence: TGTGCCAGGGGGCCGCCGGGCCGGAGGAGACGTAATGAGCAGTTCTTC.